The rows below give T cell receptor beta chains drawn from one sample of a study of T-cell reconstitution after alpha-beta-depleted transplantation in children. Via MiXCR, TCRdb re-called the PCR reads, giving one row per CDR3 protein. The data show 610,000 or so distinct CDR3 sequences, 25% to 30% seen once. The sequenced sample was PBMCs, obtained before TCRalphabeta/CD19-depleted stem cell transplant. The source is a boy younger than two with Wiskott-Aldrich syndrome, due to receive a stem cell transplant. CDR3s include the opening cysteine and the closing phenylalanine or tryptophan. The D gene is left open where the match is weak. Not all rows give a size; the values are once, few, many and, for expanded clones, a class.

CDR3 protein,CDR3 DNA,J gene,V gene,D gene,clone size
CATSRGGLISSYEQYF,TGTGCCACCAGCAGAGGGGGCCTAATTAGCTCCTACGAGCAGTACTTC,TRBJ2-7,TRBV15,NA,NA
CASSLYSGRAATDTQYF,TGTGCCAGCAGCTTATACAGCGGGAGGGCCGCTACAGATACGCAGTATTTT,TRBJ2-3,TRBV9,TRBD2,NA
CSVRDRAAYEQYF,TGCAGCGTTCGGGACAGGGCAGCCTACGAGCAGTACTTC,TRBJ2-7,TRBV29-1,TRBD1,NA
CSASKISYNEQFF,TGCAGTGCTAGTAAGATCTCCTACAATGAGCAGTTCTTC,TRBJ2-1,TRBV20-1,NA,NA
CASSPGQGNSPLHF,TGTGCCAGCAGTCCCGGACAGGGTAATTCACCCCTCCACTTT,TRBJ1-6,TRBV5-1,TRBD1,few
CASPGTSGRDLVGETQYF,TGTGCCAGCCCAGGGACTAGCGGGAGAGATTTGGTAGGAGAGACCCAGTACTTC,TRBJ2-5,TRBV12-3/TRBV12-4,TRBD2,few
CSAQGTNEKLFF,TGCAGCGCTCAGGGAACTAATGAAAAACTGTTTTTT,TRBJ1-4,TRBV29-1,NA,NA
CASSSGVGELFF,TGTGCCAGCAGTTCTGGAGTCGGGGAGCTGTTTTTT,TRBJ2-2,TRBV28,NA,NA
CASSYGRRMGYEQYF,TGTGCCAGCAGTTACGGGCGGAGGATGGGCTACGAGCAGTACTTC,TRBJ2-7,TRBV6-5,NA,NA
CASSVVGGMNTEAFF,TGTGCCAGCAGCGTAGTAGGGGGCATGAACACTGAAGCTTTCTTT,TRBJ1-1,TRBV9,TRBD1,few
CASSLGVGPLAKNIQYF,TGTGCCAGCAGCTTAGGCGTGGGACCCTTAGCCAAAAACATTCAGTACTTC,TRBJ2-4,TRBV7-9,NA,NA
CASSKDTLGGYTF,TGCGCCAGCAGCAAGGACACACTTGGTGGCTACACCTTC,TRBJ1-2,TRBV5-1,NA,once
CSVDEGTLGNQPQHF,TGCAGCGTTGACGAAGGGACCCTTGGCAATCAGCCCCAGCATTTT,TRBJ1-5,TRBV29-1,NA,NA
CASSFPGLPADTQYF,TGTGCCAGCAGTTTCCCCGGACTCCCCGCAGATACGCAGTATTTT,TRBJ2-3,TRBV12-3/TRBV12-4,NA,few
CSVERTGSSGNTIYF,TGCAGCGTTGAACGGACAGGGAGCTCTGGAAACACCATATATTTT,TRBJ1-3,TRBV29-1,TRBD1,NA
CASGTRKNEQFF,TGTGCCTCCGGGACGAGAAAAAATGAGCAGTTCTTC,TRBJ2-1,TRBV12-3/TRBV12-4,NA,NA
CSARADPGFSTYEQYF,TGCAGTGCTAGAGCAGACCCGGGATTCTCAACCTACGAGCAGTACTTC,TRBJ2-7,TRBV20-1,NA,NA
CSATRTSGFSYEQYF,TGCAGTGCAACCCGGACTAGCGGGTTTTCTTACGAGCAGTACTTC,TRBJ2-7,TRBV20-1,TRBD2,NA
CAISGGGIAYPYNEQFF,TGTGCCATCAGCGGGGGGGGCATAGCCTATCCCTACAATGAGCAGTTCTTC,TRBJ2-1,TRBV10-3,TRBD2,NA
CASTGQTVGETQYF,TGTGCCAGCACGGGTCAAACCGTGGGGGAGACCCAGTACTTC,TRBJ2-5,TRBV2,NA,NA
CASSPLTGGKEQFF,TGTGCCAGCAGCCCCCTGACAGGGGGTAAGGAGCAGTTCTTC,TRBJ2-1,TRBV9,TRBD1,few
CASSELTGASTDTQYF,TGTGCCAGCAGTGAATTAACGGGAGCTAGCACAGATACGCAGTATTTT,TRBJ2-3,TRBV25-1,NA,NA
CASSRRGVASGSIPTDTQYF,TGTGCCAGCAGCCGGCGGGGGGTGGCTAGCGGGAGTATCCCCACAGATACGCAGTATTTT,TRBJ2-3,TRBV11-1,TRBD2,few
CASSLASDNEQFF,TGTGCCAGCAGCTTAGCATCGGACAATGAGCAGTTCTTC,TRBJ2-1,TRBV7-9,NA,NA
CASSLRQTPGAEQYF,TGTGCCAGCAGTTTAAGACAGACCCCGGGAGCCGAGCAGTACTTC,TRBJ2-7,TRBV27,NA,NA
CASSIHPVAGDNEQFF,TGTGCCAGCAGCATCCACCCCGTAGCGGGGGACAATGAGCAGTTCTTC,TRBJ2-1,TRBV4-2,TRBD2,NA
CASSLIGGVYEQYF,TGCGCCAGCAGCTTGATCGGAGGTGTCTACGAGCAGTACTTC,TRBJ2-7,TRBV5-1,NA,NA